The present T cell receptor beta chain was sequenced within a study of shared T cell receptors in the human thymus. Germline CDR1 and CDR2: MNHEY and SMNVEV (reference sequence). This CDR3 is 15 amino acids long. V lost 2 bases and J lost 1, with 8 bases in between. Only in-frame clones appear in the TCRdb table, and some are missing; sequencing was by immunoSEQ multiplex PCR. The table lists roughly 410,000 clones, approximately 95% of them singletons. The sequenced sample consisted of thymocytes. This chain uses TRBV27 with TRBJ2-2, with D possibly being TRBD1 (6 bases). The clonotype comes from a human donor. The CDR3 protein is CASSLRGQNTGELFF. CDR3 sequence (DNA): TGTGCCAGCAGTTTACGGGGACAGAACACCGGGGAGCTGTTTTTT.